This T cell receptor beta chain comes out of a study of regulatory T cells in long-lasting Graves disease. Whole-study findings and limits: Lower TCR diversity was seen in persistent Graves' patients than in newly diagnosed ones.

This clonotype was observed at least ten times. The antigen remains undetermined. In building TCR beta libraries, iRepertoire HTBI primers were used together with Arm-PCR of CDR3 regions. TCRdb reprocessed the multiplex PCR reads with MiXCR, giving one entry per CDR3 protein. This table has hundreds of thousands of distinct CDR3 sequences, around 13% appearing once. The sample's time point: newly diagnosed GD, antithyroid drugs for less than 3 months. RNA from PBMCs was the source of the TCR library. Another study also made use of these data, one on T cells in Graves' hyperthyroidism and ophthalmopathy. According to that study: In the first-round RT-PCR of the TCR CDR3, the HTBI primer set was used.

The TCR originated in a woman aged 25 to 39 with Graves disease. Sequenced material: peripheral blood mononuclear cells (PBMCs), taken at new diagnosis, from a patient treated with antithyroid drugs.

This CDR3 reads CASSFTSGIGNEQFF. The CDR3 region has the DNA TGTGCCAGCAGTTTTACTAGCGGGATTGGCAATGAGCAGTTCTTC. The chain links TRBV12-3 or TRBV12-4 to TRBJ2-1; 10 positions match TRBD2. CDR3 length: 15 amino acids. The ends lost 3 bases at V and 6 bases at J; junction bases unmatched: 5.